This T cell receptor beta chain was sequenced during a study of T cell responses to AZD1222 COVID-19 vaccine. Across the whole study: Timing groups of about 4 and about 12 weeks for second doses were pooled.

Method: immunoSEQ multiplex PCR; TCRdb's copy keeps in-frame clones and lacks some. Seen here are 90,000 to 150,000 clones, approximately 90% observed once, and the top ten hold around 8.6%. Study-wide results and limits: There were vaccine-associated CD4 TCRs across spike, dominant at 160-218 and 743-854. In all cases, repertoires were sampled only after the peak T cell response. Rises in breadth and depth of Spike-specific TCRs came after two AZD1222 doses.

With regard to this clone: Its antigen is unknown.

The CDR3 totals 14 residues. From germline, CDR1 is SGHNT and CDR2 YYREEE (reference sequence). V shed 3 bases, J shed 6 bases, and the junction held 1 base outside the gene matches. V usage is TRBV5-4 and J usage is TRBJ2-3, with 13 bases fitting TRBD2. The TCR originated in an adult in good health. This specimen was peripheral blood, taken on day 0 of AZD1222 vaccination. Here the CDR3 reads CASSSTSGGDTQYF. In DNA, the CDR3 is TGTGCCAGCAGCTCGACTAGCGGGGGGGATACGCAGTATTTT.